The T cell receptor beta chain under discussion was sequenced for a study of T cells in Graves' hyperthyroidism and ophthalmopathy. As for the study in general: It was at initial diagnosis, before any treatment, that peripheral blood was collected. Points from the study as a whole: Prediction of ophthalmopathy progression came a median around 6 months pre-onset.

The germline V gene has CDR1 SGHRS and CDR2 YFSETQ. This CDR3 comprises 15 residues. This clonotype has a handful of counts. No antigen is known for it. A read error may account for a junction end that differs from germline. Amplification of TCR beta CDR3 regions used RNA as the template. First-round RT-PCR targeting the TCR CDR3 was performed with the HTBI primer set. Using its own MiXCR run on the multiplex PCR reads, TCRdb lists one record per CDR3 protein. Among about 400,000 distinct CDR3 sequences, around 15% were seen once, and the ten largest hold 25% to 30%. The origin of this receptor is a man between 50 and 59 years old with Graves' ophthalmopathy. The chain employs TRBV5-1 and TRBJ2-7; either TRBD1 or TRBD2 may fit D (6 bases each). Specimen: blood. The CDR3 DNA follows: TGCGCCAGCGGCTTGGTAGGAGGGGGAACATACGAGCAGTACTTC. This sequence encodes CASGLVGGGTYEQYF. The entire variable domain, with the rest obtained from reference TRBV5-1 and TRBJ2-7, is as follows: KAGVTQTPRYLIKTRGQQVTLSCSPISGHRSVSWYQQTPGQGLQFLFEYFSETQRNKGNFPGRFSGRQFSNSRSEMNVSTLELGDSALYLCASGLVGGGTYEQYFGPGTRLTVT.